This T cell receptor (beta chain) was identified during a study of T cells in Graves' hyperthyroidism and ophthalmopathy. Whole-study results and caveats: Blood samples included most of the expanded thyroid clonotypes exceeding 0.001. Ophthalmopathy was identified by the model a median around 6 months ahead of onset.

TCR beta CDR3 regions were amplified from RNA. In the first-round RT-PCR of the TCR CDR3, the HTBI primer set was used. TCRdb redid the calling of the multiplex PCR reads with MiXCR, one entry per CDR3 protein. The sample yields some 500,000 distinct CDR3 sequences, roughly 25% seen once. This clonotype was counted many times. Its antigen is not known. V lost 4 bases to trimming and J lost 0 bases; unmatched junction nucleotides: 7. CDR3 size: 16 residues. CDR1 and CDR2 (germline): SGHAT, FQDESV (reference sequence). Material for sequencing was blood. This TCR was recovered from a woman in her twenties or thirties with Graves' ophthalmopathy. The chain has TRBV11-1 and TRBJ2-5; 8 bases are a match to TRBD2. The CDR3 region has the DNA TGTGCCAGCAGCTCCAGCGGGGGAGCAGACCAAGAGACCCAGTACTTC. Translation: CASSSSGGADQETQYF.